This record covers a single TCR beta chain. Its antigen is unidentified. Germline CDR1 SGHVS, CDR2 FQNEAQ. V shed 4 bases and J shed 10 bases, with 23 bases lying between them. This CDR3 region has 17 residues. The data were obtained in a study of T cell responses to AZD1222 COVID-19 vaccine. Study-wide points: CD4 TCRs covered the whole spike, strongest at regions 160-218 and 743-854. Spike-specific TCRs gained breadth and depth after people received two AZD1222 doses.

Method: immunoSEQ multiplex PCR; TCRdb's copy keeps in-frame clones and lacks some. Counted here are about 160,000 clones, just under 95% occurring once; the ten biggest clones make up 0.7% to 0.9%. This sequence joins TRBV7-8 and TRBJ1-6; D may be TRBD1 (5 bases). The sequencing here drew on peripheral blood, taken on day 0 of AZD1222 vaccination. The TCR was taken from an adult in good health. This CDR3 reads CASSSTQPPRERSPLHF. DNA of the CDR3: TGTGCCAGCAGCTCAACTCAACCCCCCAGGGAGCGCTCACCCCTCCACTTT.